One TCR beta chain is described in this entry. What antigen it recognizes has not been identified. The sample holds no much larger clone one base away, and base qualities are not on file. Reading the label with the study, this specimen's time point is: baseline before first vaccination. The vaccinee samples were drawn from two UK trials, COV001 and COV002, one of which was a single-blind randomized controlled phase 2/3 trial testing AZD1222 (ChAdOx1 nCoV-19) in healthy adults. For TCRbeta chain sequencing, PBMC samples were collected from trial participants at day 0 and at day 28 after the second dose. V is cut by 8 bases and J by 7 bases, and the space between the germline ends is 8 bases. CDR1 is given as MRHNA and CDR2 as SNTAGT, both from the germline V gene. The CDR3 runs 10 residues from the cysteine to the phenylalanine. The read is trimmed to its CDR3 DNA, 30 bases read in frame from base 1.

This record comes from a study of T cell responses to AZD1222 COVID-19 vaccine (dated by TCRdb to the early 2020s). Regarding the complete study: AZD1222 recipients with second doses at about 4 weeks or about 12 weeks were pooled, because spike-specific TCR depth and breadth did not differ between schedules. A total of under 250 trial participants underwent TCR sequencing, of whom nearly 210 had received two doses of AZD1222 and around 25 had received two doses of the MenACWY control vaccine. Trial participants were enrolled by age into subgroups of 18-55, 56-69 and 70-plus years, and 148, 28 and 57 TCR-sequenced participants, respectively, were included in these subgroups. Overall study results and their limits: Conclusions about previously exposed vaccinees are limited, since just five to seven AZD1222 recipients were seropositive for SARS-CoV-2 at baseline. Because no day 14 peak-response samples were available, the repertoires could be characterized only after the peak T cell response. Participants were mostly white British, with more females than males. The authors suggested clonal diversity may have been underestimated. After two AZD1222 doses, spike-specific TCR breadth and depth were significantly higher than at day 0 and than in MenACWY recipients. Vaccine-associated CD4 TCRs spanned the whole spike protein, with dominant responses in regions 160-218 and 743-854. Nearly half of unique spike-specific TCRs reportedly recognized epitopes outside regions mutated in the B.1.351 and B.1.1.7 variants. The 56-69-year group was small, and its depth increase did not reach significance, likely because of low power.

The CDR3 regions of human TCRbeta chains were analyzed by immunosequencing. As for the authors' bioinformatics: TCRs in the repertoires were compared against a reference library of SARS-CoV-2-specific TCRs that had been generated with the MIRA antigen-specificity platform. Breadth was defined as the fraction of unique TCRs that were SARS-CoV-2-associated, and depth was defined as the fraction of total T cells that were SARS-CoV-2-associated. Each spike-specific TCR was assigned to its reactive spike region and to a CD4 or CD8 class using the MIRA data. Log10-transformed breadth and depth values were compared by one-way ANOVA with Sidak's multiple comparisons tests. Sourced from immuneACCESS, this table was stored by TCRdb with only in-frame sequences that have V and J called. A share of the clones is absent; for the studies checked, an unresolved V gene accounts for under half, and the remainder has no known explanation. The V and J calls and clone size are taken from that table; D and trimming were inferred from the DNA. The sample table contains 100,000 to 150,000 clones; only one count was recorded for 75% to 90% of them. The top ten clonotypes cover approximately 6.8% of the sample.

The chain is made from TRBV6-4 and TRBJ2-5, with no D gene named confidently. The receptor was derived from an adult in good health. The sequencing used peripheral blood, collected on day 0 of AZD1222 vaccination. The DNA sequence is as follows: TGTGCCAGCGGGTGTGTGACCCAGTACTTC. It is translated as CASGCVTQYF.